This T cell receptor (beta chain) was observed in a study of T cells in Graves' hyperthyroidism and ophthalmopathy (dated by TCRdb to about 2019). A note on the overall study: Peripheral blood samples were taken at the time of initial diagnosis, prior to any treatment. To identify TCR V-J signatures that set the groups apart, the researchers used a discovery cohort of about a hundred patients, made up of under 50 with Graves' ophthalmopathy and approximately 57 with stable Graves' hyperthyroidism. An independent validation cohort of around 19 hyperthyroidism patients and 15 or so patients who later progressed to ophthalmopathy tested prospective prediction of ophthalmopathy. For training and testing, the 100 or so patients in the discovery cohort were randomly divided in a 7:3 ratio. The study also compared thyroid tissue and blood T-cell repertoires from five or six Graves' hyperthyroidism patients. Following sampling, methimazole starting at 30 mg daily was given to hyperthyroidism patients, and high-dose intravenous methylprednisolone was given to ophthalmopathy patients. The paper describes TCR Vbeta CDR3 sequencing of about 140 peripheral blood samples, made up of around 41 ophthalmopathy patients, around 78 hyperthyroidism patients and about 17 progressor patients. Study-level results and caveats: In validation, progression to ophthalmopathy was predicted by the model with approximately 67% sensitivity and about 72% specificity, a median of approximately 7.1 months before onset. Sample size was not statistically predetermined, and blinding of investigators to group allocation was not performed. Most expanded thyroid clonotypes (frequency above 0.001) were also detected in blood, a finding suggesting that blood repertoires may reflect thyroid immune responses. A 13 V-J signature model separated ophthalmopathy from stable hyperthyroidism, with nearly 90% sensitivity and about 81% specificity in cross-validation and 80%/75% in testing.

Moderately to severely active disease, a Clinical Activity Score of at least 3, a NOSPECS grade of at least 4, and a duration under 3 months were present in ophthalmopathy patients. Exclusion was applied to patients with uncontrolled infections, other autoimmune diseases, pregnancy or lactation. Diagnoses were established on the basis of clinical symptoms, serum thyroxine and TRAb, thyroid ultrasound, and orbital computed tomography. PBMCs were isolated from 10 ml of fresh peripheral blood by Ficoll-Paque density gradient centrifugation. Trizol reagent was used to extract total RNA, and RNA quality was then checked on an Agilent 2100 Bioanalyzer. This clonotype came up a few times. The antigen it binds to is not known. Per-nucleotide qualities are absent, and no much larger clonotype sits a single base away. TCR beta CDR3 regions were amplified from RNA transcripts. For the first round of RT-PCR on the TCR CDR3, the HTBI primer set was used together with the Qiagen OneStep RT-PCR kit. The libraries were constructed in a second round of multiplex PCR and then size-selected and purified. Sequencing of the libraries was done on an Illumina HiSeq2000 using paired-end 100 bp reads. In the authors' own workflow: Raw data were processed with SOAPnuke, discarding reads with adapters, uncalled bases, mean Phred below 15, or no exact constant-primer or identifier match. High-quality paired reads were merged using COPE v1.2.5, and each unique nucleotide sequence was defined as a clonotype. Clonotypes were aligned to IMGT TRBV, TRBD and TRBJ reference segments using MiTCR v1.1. Analysis was restricted to V-J combinations with a frequency above 0.0001, which covered just over 98% of repertoires. The TCS score was defined as F50 (clonal expansion) divided by E x V (chaos), with BLOSUM62-based TCRdist calculated between CDR3 peptides within each V-J. Welch's t-statistics and random forest reduced roughly 540 V-J features to some 14, which were used in a naive Bayes classifier (R e1071). The public reads were reprocessed in TCRdb via fastp at Q25 and MiXCR, keeping in-frame beta chains. CDR3 protein sequences are deduplicated, and each keeps its most common genes and DNA. The V and J calls come from TCRdb's annotation, not from the publication. The sample profile shows about 300,000 distinct CDR3 sequences; approximately 18% of them were found once. About two fifths of the sample comes from the top ten.

The sequenced sample was blood. The sequence derives from a man in his fifties or sixties with Graves' ophthalmopathy.

The encoded CDR3 is CATSAADRVTNTEAFF. The DNA reads TGTGCCACCAGTGCCGCGGACAGGGTGACGAACACTGAAGCTTTCTTT. The chain was built from TRBV24-1 and TRBJ1-1; a stretch of 8 junction bases matches TRBD1. Trimming accounts for 5 bases at V and 1 base at J, while the number of junction bases matched to no gene is 8. CDR1 and CDR2 are drawn from the germline V gene: KGHDR, SFDVKD. Its CDR3 holds 16 amino acids, cysteine through phenylalanine. Only the CDR3 DNA is retained, 48 bases long and in frame from the first base.